This T cell receptor beta chain stems from a study of shared T cell receptors in the human thymus (dated by TCRdb to the early 2020s). For context, the study as a whole: The study investigated the way shared, self-reactive T-cell receptor alpha chains are produced in the human thymus.

Library preparation employed the immunoSEQ multiplex PCR assay. Not all clones reach the TCRdb copy of this immuneACCESS table, which keeps in-frame sequences only. Checked studies attribute under half of the gap to unresolved V genes and leave the rest unexplained. This sample holds under 450,000 clones; approximately 95% were observed only once. The ten largest make up approximately 0.018% of the sample. Regarding this clone: What this receptor recognizes is not known. Base qualities are not at hand, and no much larger clone is one base apart.

V is trimmed back by 8 bases and J by 5 bases, and the junction contains 21 bases that no gene match accounts for. The CDR3 holds 17 amino acids from the cysteine to the phenylalanine. Solely the CDR3 DNA is kept, with 51 bases framed from the first base. Per the germline V gene, MDHEN is the CDR1 and SYDVKM is the CDR2. The sample comprised thymocytes. Recombination linked TRBV28 to TRBJ2-7; TRBD1 lines up with 7 middle nucleotides. The receptor's source is a human donor. The DNA sequence is given as TGTGCCAGCCCACACCCCACCTTTCGACAGGGCCCTGACGAGCAGTACTTC. The encoded protein is CASPHPTFRQGPDEQYF.